These 32 T cell receptor beta chains came from one sample sequenced in a study of blood T cells in healthy people across ages. Using a J-beta primer mix together with a sample-barcoded 5' primer, a second PCR was run for about 7 to 12 cycles. Using its own MiXCR run on the 5' RACE reads, TCRdb lists one record per CDR3 protein. The sample lists approximately 350,000 distinct CDR3 sequences; about 49% were seen once. Sequenced material: blood. The receptor set was obtained from a man aged 55 to 70 in good health.

The chain recombines TRBV6-5 with TRBJ2-5; the match to TRBD1 covers 11 bases. The CDR3 extends over 15 amino acids. Germline V gives CDR1 MNHEY, CDR2 SVGAGI. V lost 4 bases to trimming and J lost 3 bases; unmatched junction nucleotides: 4. CDR3 nucleotides: TGTGCCAGCAGTTTCGGACAGGGGGCTAAAGAGACCCAGTACTTC. Translating it yields CASSFGQGAKETQYF.

The sample holds many counts of this clonotype. This chain links TRBV10-3 with TRBJ2-7, with 7 bases lining up with TRBD1. V was clipped by 8 bases and J by 1 base; unmatched bases: 8. Germline CDR1 and CDR2: ENHRY and SYGVKD. The CDR3 consists of 14 residues. The CDR3 DNA sequence: TGTGCCATCGGCGACAGGGCCGGATCCTACGAGCAGTACTTC. Residues: CAIGDRAGSYEQYF.

The chain is built from TRBV11-2 and TRBJ2-1; 12 positions agree with TRBD2. Germline V gene sequence: CDR1 SGHAT, CDR2 FQNNGV. The length of the CDR3 is 16 residues. Unmatched junction bases numbered 11, after V lost 7 bases and J lost 7 bases. CDR3 protein: CASIPRLAGVLNEQFF. The CDR3 region has the DNA TGTGCCAGCATCCCGCGACTAGCGGGGGTACTAAATGAGCAGTTCTTC.

The chain combines TRBV20-1 with TRBJ2-7; D call uncertain. The CDR3 length is 13 residues. In germline, CDR1 is DFQATT, CDR2 SNEGSKA (reference sequence). Trimming took 3 bases from V and 7 from J, leaving 16 bases between them. CDR3 in DNA: TGCAGTGCTAGTGGGATGGGGTACAATGAGCAGTACTTC. Translating gives CSASGMGYNEQYF.

CDR3 in DNA: TGCGCCAGCAGCCAAGATTTTGGTGACAAGCAGTACTTC. Its protein is CASSQDFGDKQYF. The chain combines TRBV4-3 with TRBJ2-5; no reliable D call. CDR1 is LGHNA and CDR2 is YSLEER in the germline V gene. The CDR3 spans 13 residues. V was shortened by 0 bases and J by 11 bases, with 13 bases between the two germline ends.

V is TRBV25-1 and J is TRBJ2-1; TRBD2 aligns across 8 bases. The length of the CDR3 is 16 residues. Trimming at V came to 2 bases and at J to 6 bases, leaving 9 bases not matched to a gene. Germline V gene data show CDR1 as MGHDK and CDR2 as SYGVNS. This CDR3 is CASSEQLAGKLNEQFF. CDR3 coding DNA: TGTGCCAGCAGTGAACAGCTAGCGGGCAAACTCAATGAGCAGTTCTTC.

This CDR3 reads CASSLTSMGTYEQYF. The CDR3 DNA reads as TGTGCCAGCAGCCTCACATCGATGGGGACCTACGAGCAGTACTTC. The rearrangement joins TRBV28 to TRBJ2-4; D is unresolved. The J call may be wrong; the DNA end is better matched by TRBJ2-7. The CDR3 length is 15 residues. Looked up from germline, CDR1 is MDHEN and CDR2 is SYDVKM.

This clonotype was found many times. V usage is TRBV4-2 and J usage is TRBJ2-1; TRBD2 agrees at 7 bases. Trimming at V came to 0 bases and at J to 4 bases, leaving 9 bases not matched to a gene. The CDR3 is 17 residues long. Looked up from germline, CDR1 is LGHNA and CDR2 is YNFKEQ. CDR3 amino acids: CASSQDLGTGGYNEQFF. CDR3 nucleotides: TGTGCCAGCAGCCAAGATCTCGGGACGGGGGGTTACAATGAGCAGTTCTTC.

The chain couples TRBV10-3 to TRBJ2-1; unclear D gene. The V end lost 9 bases, the J end lost 3 bases, and 9 bases lay between the germline ends. The CDR3 runs 12 residues. Germline V CDR1 and CDR2: ENHRY, SYGVKD. CDR3 coding DNA: TGTGCCATAATAGAAAACTACAATGAGCAGTTCTTC. It encodes CAIIENYNEQFF.

V is TRBV30 and J is TRBJ1-6; D is ambiguous. The CDR3 runs 13 residues. Germline lookup yields CDR1 GTSNPN and CDR2 SVGIG (reference sequence). V was pared by 5 bases and J by 7 bases, with 12 bases between. CDR3 region: CAWAGGTNSPLHF. The DNA of the CDR3 is TGTGCCTGGGCGGGAGGCACGAATTCACCCCTCCACTTT.

The rearrangement links TRBV4-2 to TRBJ2-4; D is unresolved. V was pared by 0 bases and J by 8 bases, with 8 bases between. Germline assignment: CDR1 LGHNA and CDR2 YNFKEQ. The CDR3 is 13 residues long. CDR3 nucleotides: TGTGCCAGCAGCCAAGACACGTTAGACATTCAGTACTTC. Translation gives CASSQDTLDIQYF.

This sequence joins TRBV5-1 and TRBJ2-1, with 11 bases identical to TRBD1. The J call is doubtful: the DNA matches TRBJ2-7 better. Germline CDR1 SGHRS, CDR2 YFSETQ. There are 15 residues in the CDR3. DNA for the CDR3: TGCGCCAGCAGCCCCGGGACAGGGGGATGGCACGAGCAGTACTTC. Residues: CASSPGTGGWHEQYF.

The rearrangement links TRBV7-2 to TRBJ2-1, with 10 positions matching TRBD2. The V gene end was trimmed by 0 bases and the J gene end by 1 base; junction bases not matched to a gene: 9. The CDR3 runs 19 residues. CDR1 is SGHTA and CDR2 is FQGNSA in the germline V gene. The chain's CDR3 is CASSLAVVVAGGSYNEQFF. The CDR3 DNA reads as TGTGCCAGCAGCTTAGCGGTCGTGGTAGCGGGAGGTTCCTACAATGAGCAGTTCTTC.

The chain combines TRBV7-6 with TRBJ2-1; TRBD2 matches 8 bases. This CDR3 region has 12 residues. Trimming at V came to 5 bases and at J to 8 bases, leaving 2 bases not matched to a gene. CDR1 SGHVS and CDR2 FNYEAQ come from the germline V gene. This CDR3 reads CASSRGLDEQFF. CDR3 nucleotide sequence: TGTGCCAGCAGCCGGGGACTAGATGAGCAGTTCTTC.

In its sample, this clonotype was seen once. Germline is not matched at one junction end, which may reflect a read error. The chain recombines TRBV29-1 with TRBJ2-4, with 8 bases fitting TRBD1. The CDR3 contains 15 residues. Germline CDR1 reads SQVTM; CDR2 reads ANQGSEA. CDR3 amino acids: CSVETGGSAKNTQYF. CDR3 sequence (DNA): TGCAGCGTGGAAACAGGGGGTTCGGCCAAAAACACTCAGTACTTC.

In its sample, this clonotype was seen a few times. The chain employs TRBV10-3 and TRBJ2-7, with 10 bases that match TRBD1. CDR1 and CDR2 (germline): ENHRY, SYGVKD. V shed 9 bases and J 4 bases; nucleotides not matched to a gene: 12. The CDR3 spans 15 residues. The CDR3 sequence: CAIVPGQGTVYEQYF. The CDR3 nucleotides are TGTGCCATTGTCCCGGGACAGGGGACGGTGTACGAGCAGTACTTC.

This clonotype occurred many times. Possible read error: a much larger clone is one base away. The rearrangement joins TRBV7-9 to TRBJ2-5; 11 bases align to TRBD2. CDR1 and CDR2 (germline): SEHNR, FQNEAQ (reference sequence). There are 14 residues in the CDR3. Trimming at V came to 5 bases and at J to 11 bases, leaving 10 bases not matched to a gene. The CDR3 DNA follows: TGTGCCAGCAGCCGGACTAGCGGGCTCAATGAGCAGTACTTC. This codes for CASSRTSGLNEQYF.

V is TRBV20-1 and J is TRBJ1-2; D possibly corresponds to TRBD1 (6 bases). Per the germline V gene, CDR1 is DFQATT and CDR2 is SNEGSKA (reference sequence). The CDR3 length is 15 residues. Trimming removed 0 bases at V and 4 bases at J, with 15 bases between. In nucleotides, the CDR3 is TGCAGTGCTAGAGATCTCCGCCAGGGGAGCTATGGCTACACCTTC. Translation: CSARDLRQGSYGYTF.

J is TRBJ2-7 and V is TRBV6-2 or TRBV6-3, with TRBD1 matching over 7 bases. Germline V gene lookup returns CDR1 MNHEY and CDR2 SVGEGT. CDR3 length: 13 amino acids. V lost 6 bases, J lost 5 bases, and 7 bases stayed unmatched. CDR3 bases: TGTGCCAGCAGGAGAACTGACAGGGACGAGCAGTACTTC. Translation gives CASRRTDRDEQYF.

This chain connects TRBV7-9 to TRBJ2-7; D call uncertain. Trimming stripped 2 bases from V and 6 bases from J, with 14 bases between. The CDR3 loop spans 14 amino acids. Per the germline V gene, CDR1 is SEHNR and CDR2 is FQNEAQ (reference sequence). CDR3 protein: CASSLQAGLGEQYF. DNA of the CDR3: TGTGCCAGCAGCTTACAGGCCGGGCTTGGCGAGCAGTACTTC.

Turning to this clonotype: An end of the junction differs from the germline gene, which may be a read error. The chain recombines TRBV29-1 with TRBJ2-1, with D possibly TRBD2 on 6 matching bases. Germline CDR1 and CDR2: SQVTM and ANQGSEA. The CDR3 spans 15 residues. CDR3 in amino acids: CGVVPAEGYYNEQFF. CDR3 DNA sequence: TGCGGCGTCGTCCCCGCGGAGGGTTACTACAATGAGCAGTTCTTC.

This clonotype was seen many times. The chain is built from TRBV20-1 and TRBJ2-7, with TRBD2 identical over 11 bases. Germline V CDR1 and CDR2: DFQATT, SNEGSKA (reference sequence). This CDR3 has 15 residues. The V and J ends lost 3 bases and 6 bases, in that order; junction bases with no gene match: 10. CDR3 in DNA: TGCAGTGCTAGTCGGCTAGCGGGAGGTGGGCGCGAGCAGTACTTC. It is translated as CSASRLAGGGREQYF.

V usage is TRBV5-5 and J usage is TRBJ2-1; 8 bases are shared with TRBD2. The CDR3 contains 16 residues. With V trimmed by 1 base and J by 2 bases, 5 bases remained unmatched. Germline V lookup: CDR1 SGHKS, CDR2 YYEKEE (reference sequence). CDR3 sequence reads: CASSLQAGVTYNEQFF. The DNA of the CDR3 is TGTGCCAGCAGCTTGCAAGCGGGGGTTACCTACAATGAGCAGTTCTTC.

The V gene is TRBV5-1, the J gene TRBJ2-3; 9 bases match TRBD2. Germline CDR1 SGHRS, CDR2 YFSETQ. V was clipped by 6 bases and J by 0 bases; unmatched bases: 2. The CDR3 is made up of 14 amino acids. CDR3 amino acids: CASMLAGSTDTQYF. CDR3 bases: TGCGCCAGCATGCTAGCGGGAAGCACAGATACGCAGTATTTT. Combining the CDR3 with reference TRBV5-1 and TRBJ2-3 gives the whole variable domain KAGVTQTPRYLIKTRGQQVTLSCSPISGHRSVSWYQQTPGQGLQFLFEYFSETQRNKGNFPGRFSGRQFSNSRSEMNVSTLELGDSALYLCASMLAGSTDTQYFGPGTRLTVL.

Turning to this clonotype: With a much larger clone just one base away, this may be a read error. The rearrangement joins TRBV20-1 to TRBJ2-7; the D gene is possibly TRBD1 (6 bases). From germline, CDR1 is DFQATT and CDR2 SNEGSKA (reference sequence). CDR3 size: 13 residues. CDR3 in amino acids: CSAVGQTSYGQYF. CDR3 sequence (DNA): TGCAGTGCCGTGGGACAAACCTCCTACGGGCAGTACTTC.

V and J are TRBV11-2 and TRBJ1-2, with D possibly matching TRBD1 (6 bases). CDR1 and CDR2 from the germline V gene are SGHAT and FQNNGV. Trimming left V 4 bases short and J 3 bases short, with 12 bases between. The CDR3 loop spans 14 amino acids. DNA of the CDR3: TGTGCCAGCAGCTCAGGAAAGGGGGACTATGGCTACACCTTC. Its translation is CASSSGKGDYGYTF.

V usage is TRBV2 and J usage is TRBJ1-2; no clear D gene. Germline-derived CDR1 and CDR2 are SNHLY and FYNNEI. V was pared by 4 bases and J by 4 bases, with 7 bases between. The CDR3 has 12 amino acids. The CDR3 DNA reads TGTGCCAGCAGTGGGAGACTCTATGGCTACACCTTC. Translation: CASSGRLYGYTF.

This clonotype has only a few counts. This CDR3 is CASSLQQGAHEQFF. The CDR3 DNA follows: TGTGCCAGCAGCTTACAGCAGGGGGCGCATGAGCAGTTCTTC. The chain links TRBV7-2 to TRBJ2-1, with TRBD1 identical over 8 bases. CDR1 SGHTA and CDR2 FQGNSA come from the germline V gene. The CDR3 consists of 14 residues. Unmatched junction bases numbered 5, after V lost 2 bases and J lost 8 bases.

The chain employs TRBV27 and TRBJ2-6, with D hard to call. Germline V lookup: CDR1 MNHEY, CDR2 SMNVEV (reference sequence). The CDR3 has 15 amino acids. V was pared by 4 bases and J by 0 bases, with 7 bases between. For the CDR3, the DNA is TGTGCCAGCAGTTCGGACGGCTCTGGGGCCAACGTCCTGACTTTC. Its protein is CASSSDGSGANVLTF.

In its sample, this clonotype was seen a few times. This chain uses TRBV6-2 or TRBV6-3 with TRBJ1-5, with a tentative D call TRBD1 (5 bases). Trimming removed 6 bases at V and 6 bases at J, with 15 bases between. The CDR3 runs to 14 residues. The germline V gene encodes CDR1 MNHEY and CDR2 SVGEGT. CDR3 nucleotide sequence: TGTGCCAGCAGGCATCGGACACTAGCTCAGCCCCAGCATTTT. It encodes CASRHRTLAQPQHF.

The chain carries TRBV3-1 and TRBJ2-7; 10 bases agree with TRBD2. J gave up 4 bases and V 0 bases, and 12 bases lay outside the gene matches. This CDR3 is built from 18 residues. The V gene's germline CDR1 is LGHDT and CDR2 YNNKEL (reference sequence). The CDR3: CASSQDRRLAGAVYEQYF. The DNA for the CDR3 is TGTGCCAGCAGCCAAGATAGGCGGCTAGCGGGGGCCGTTTACGAGCAGTACTTC.

A remark on this clonotype: This could be a read error, since a much larger clone is one nucleotide away. V and J are TRBV5-1 and TRBJ2-3, with D maybe TRBD2 (5 bases). Trimming took 1 base from V and 4 from J, leaving 19 bases between them. This CDR3 region has 17 residues. Germline V gives CDR1 SGHRS, CDR2 YFSETQ. CDR3 DNA sequence: TGCGCCAGCAGCTTGCACGACTACCCGTTTTTAGCAGATACGCAGTATTTT. This gives the protein CASSLHDYPFLADTQYF.